This passage covers 18 T cell receptor beta chains from one sample sequenced in a study of early stage breast cancer tumors. TCRdb's copy holds only in-frame clones and misses some; the assay was immunoSEQ multiplex PCR. The table records around 78,000 clones, roughly 80% of them present only once. The sample was blood. These receptor sequences come from a person in their 60s with breast cancer.

This chain connects TRBV19 to TRBJ2-1; a possible D gene is TRBD2 (6 bases). Germline CDR1 and CDR2: LNHDA and SQIVND (reference sequence). Trimming shortened V by 7 bases and J by 9 bases, and 13 bases separated the two germline ends. The CDR3 runs to 12 residues. In nucleotides, the CDR3 is TGTGCCAGTAACGATTTCGGGGGTGAGCAGTTCTTC. Its translation is CASNDFGGEQFF.

V is TRBV7-9 and J is TRBJ1-2; D is possibly TRBD1 (5 bases). Germline CDR1 and CDR2: SEHNR and FQNEAQ (reference sequence). This CDR3 comprises 17 residues. V lost 3 bases and J lost 3, with 20 bases in between. CDR3 sequence reads: CASSFEVGQGDDYGYTF. DNA for the CDR3: TGTGCCAGCAGCTTTGAGGTAGGGCAGGGAGACGACTATGGCTACACCTTC.

The chain couples TRBV19 to TRBJ2-7; 7 bases align to TRBD1. Germline CDR1 and CDR2: LNHDA and SQIVND (reference sequence). Trimming cost V 4 bases and J 2 bases; bases outside gene matches: 14. The length of the CDR3 is 17 residues. CDR3 in amino acids: CASSTHHRDSSTYEQYF. The CDR3 bases are TGTGCCAGTAGTACCCACCACCGGGACAGTTCGACCTACGAGCAGTACTTC.

The chain uses TRBV6-1 and TRBJ2-1, with 9 bases matching TRBD2. The CDR3 is 14 amino acids. Germline V gives CDR1 MNHNS, CDR2 SASEGT. The junction had 3 bases not matched to a gene; V was cut back by 7 bases and J by 2 bases. For the CDR3, the DNA is TGTGCCAGCACTTTAGCGGGGGCCTACAATGAGCAGTTCTTC. Translation gives CASTLAGAYNEQFF.

The chain combines TRBV6-5 with TRBJ2-7; TRBD1 aligns across 9 bases. This CDR3 has 15 amino acids. CDR1 MNHEY and CDR2 SVGAGI come from the germline V gene. Trimming at V came to 5 bases and at J to 5 bases, leaving 10 bases not matched to a gene. This chain's CDR3 is CASSLGDRALHEQYF. Written as DNA, the CDR3 is TGTGCCAGCAGTCTGGGGGACAGGGCCCTCCACGAGCAGTACTTC.

V gene TRBV9 combines with J gene TRBJ2-5; D could derive from TRBD1 or TRBD2 (7 bases each). The CDR3 runs to 13 residues. In germline, CDR1 is SGDLS, CDR2 YYNGEE. V was cut by 3 bases and J by 5 bases, with 11 bases left in between. The CDR3 DNA is TGTGCCAGCAGCGGACAGGGAGGGGAGACCCAGTACTTC. It is translated as CASSGQGGETQYF.

The genes are TRBV9 and TRBJ1-1, with D hard to call. Trimming left V 0 bases short and J 1 base short, with 4 bases between. Germline V CDR1 and CDR2: SGDLS, YYNGEE. The CDR3 is 13 amino acids. In DNA, the CDR3 is TGTGCCAGCAGCGTAGTGCCGAACACTGAAGCTTTCTTT. As protein: CASSVVPNTEAFF.

The chain couples TRBV5-4 to TRBJ2-1; TRBD1 aligns across 8 bases. With 0 bases clipped from V and 3 bases from J, the junction kept 2 bases outside the gene matches. Germline loops: CDR1 SGHNT, CDR2 YYREEE (reference sequence). This CDR3 region has 15 residues. CDR3 sequence: CASSLVQGGYNEQFF. The CDR3 DNA is TGTGCCAGCAGCTTGGTACAGGGGGGCTACAATGAGCAGTTCTTC.

This clone was seen more than once but under ten times. This rearrangement joins TRBV5-8 to TRBJ2-7, with D perhaps matching TRBD1 (6 bases). Germline CDR1 is SGHTS and CDR2 is YDEGEE. Between the trimmed V and J ends, which lost 4 bases and 0 bases, there was a span of 14 bases. CDR3 size: 15 residues. Here the CDR3 reads CASSAHRVHSYEQYF. In DNA form, the CDR3 reads TGTGCCAGCAGCGCGCACAGGGTCCACTCCTACGAGCAGTACTTC.

The J gene is TRBJ2-5, the V gene TRBV2, with 9 positions matching TRBD1. This CDR3 has 14 amino acids. The J segment lost 7 bases and the V segment lost 4 bases, leaving 7 bases of the junction unmatched. Germline lookup yields CDR1 SNHLY and CDR2 FYNNEI. CDR3 DNA sequence: TGTGCCAGCAGTGCCGGACAGGGGAGAGGGACCCAGTACTTC. It codes for CASSAGQGRGTQYF.

The chain carries TRBV6-1 and TRBJ1-3; perhaps TRBD1 as D (6 bases). The V gene lost 8 bases and the J gene lost 6 bases, with 20 bases spanning the gap. Per the germline V gene, CDR1 is MNHNS and CDR2 is SASEGT. This CDR3 is 15 amino acids long. CDR3 in amino acids: CASLRLQGLANTIYF. CDR3 nucleotides: TGTGCCAGCCTAAGACTACAGGGTTTGGCAAACACCATATATTTT.

This clone came up once. This chain links TRBV5-5 with TRBJ2-5, with D perhaps TRBD1 (6 bases). Trimming removed 1 base at V and 1 base at J, with 8 bases between. Germline CDR1 is SGHKS and CDR2 is YYEKEE (reference sequence). The CDR3 is 14 amino acids. This CDR3 is CASSLPRGQETQYF. CDR3 bases: TGTGCCAGCAGCTTGCCCAGGGGCCAAGAGACCCAGTACTTC.

This clone occurred once. This chain connects TRBV11-3 to TRBJ2-7; possible D gene TRBD1, 5 bases. V lost 2 bases and J lost 7, with 9 bases in between. The CDR3 is 12 amino acids. The germline gives CDR1 SGHNT, CDR2 YENEEA. Here the CDR3 reads CASSLTSGEQYF. The DNA of the CDR3 is TGTGCCAGCAGCTTAACATCAGGGGAGCAGTACTTC.

This chain links TRBV7-8 with TRBJ1-2, with 7 bases aligning to TRBD1. CDR1 SGHVS and CDR2 FQNEAQ come from the germline V gene. The CDR3 is made up of 13 amino acids. V lost 5 bases and J lost 2; bases outside the gene matches: 2. Here the CDR3 DNA reads TGTGCCAGCAGCATGGGACAGAACTATGGCTACACCTTC. Translated: CASSMGQNYGYTF.

The chain has TRBV28 and TRBJ1-5, with a tentative D call TRBD1 (5 bases). This CDR3 region has 19 residues. The V end lost 6 bases, the J end lost 0 bases, and 24 bases lay between the germline ends. Germline CDR1 MDHEN, CDR2 SYDVKM. The CDR3: CASSRRKGTEVHSNQPQHF. CDR3 nucleotide sequence: TGTGCCAGCAGCCGCAGAAAAGGGACTGAAGTACATAGCAATCAGCCCCAGCATTTT.

The chain links TRBV6-6 to TRBJ1-2; D is perhaps TRBD1 (6 bases). The V gene's germline CDR1 is MNHNY and CDR2 SVGAGI (reference sequence). CDR3 size: 13 residues. V gave up 8 bases and J gave up 4 bases, with 14 bases separating them. CDR3 coding DNA: TGTGCCAGCCAACTGGACAGAGGCTATGGCTACACCTTC. Protein sequence: CASQLDRGYGYTF.

V and J are TRBV6-6 and TRBJ1-4; no firm D call. V was clipped by 6 bases and J by 8 bases, with 10 bases between them. The CDR3 spans 12 residues. From germline, CDR1 is MNHNY and CDR2 SVGAGI (reference sequence). The DNA of the CDR3 is TGTGCCAGCAGAGACTCTGTGGAAAAACTGTTTTTT. Its translation: CASRDSVEKLFF.

The rearrangement joins TRBV7-6 to TRBJ1-3; D might be TRBD1 (5 bases). Germline V gene lookup returns CDR1 SGHVS and CDR2 FNYEAQ. The CDR3 loop spans 12 amino acids. V was clipped by 5 bases and J by 9 bases, with 11 bases between them. The CDR3 coding sequence is TGTGCCAGCAGCCACGTGGGGGGCACCATATATTTT. This encodes CASSHVGGTIYF.